This T cell receptor (beta chain) was observed in a study of blood T cell repertoires in COVID-19 (dated by TCRdb to 2020 to 2021). A note on the overall study: Samples covering the acute and convalescent phases of COVID-19 were provided by collaborators in the United States, Italy and Spain. The prospective study material was composed of cDNA or gDNA derived from T cells, B-cell-depleted T cells, or PBMCs. Subjects who had been exposed to COVID-19, were actively infected with it, or had recovered from it provided the deeply sampled blood TCRbeta repertoires that made up the dataset. A freely available public database, intended as a resource for researchers studying the immune response to SARS-CoV-2, is where the repertoires were released. Samples came from the ongoing ImmuneRACE study (first 160 participants) plus 1,254 subjects from 6 global collaborators. Sample metadata almost always included a de-identified subject ID, COVID-19 status, age in years and sex. Where available, HLA class I and class II types were obtained from metadata supplied by the sample provider rather than from assay-based typing.

Of note for this clone: Its antigen is unknown. The input lacks base qualities; no much larger clone sits a single base away.

TCRbeta CDR3 regions were amplified from genomic DNA using the immunoSEQ Assay, a bias-controlled multiplex PCR. The source study handled its data this way. Within the assay, amplification of reference gene primers was used to estimate how many nucleated cells each sample contained. Sequence reads were collapsed and filtered to measure the absolute abundance of every unique TCRbeta CDR3 rearrangement. Productive Simpson clonality was computed per sample as the square root of Simpson's diversity index over productive rearrangements. TCRdb carries this immuneACCESS record with in-frame sequences only. Its versions omit some clonotypes, under half of them owing to an unresolved V gene in the studies checked, with the rest unexplained. V and J calls and clone size are given by that table; D and trimming were obtained from the DNA. Recorded for this sample are some 170,000 clones; about three quarters of them occurred a single time. The ten biggest clones cover 8.1% of the sample.

Study-wide conclusions, independent of this receptor: How much clinical and demographic metadata was included differed by source and by participant, and the metadata was provided uncurated.

V is pruned by 2 bases and J by 9 bases, leaving 6 bases of the junction without a gene match. The CDR3 has 14 amino acids, counting the end cysteine and phenylalanine. Of the read, only the CDR3 DNA is kept; its 42 bases are in frame from base 1. CDR1 is given as SGHNT and CDR2 as YENEEA, both from the germline V gene. The collaborating institutions used their own protocols to collect whole blood in K2EDTA tubes. Collaborator samples were shipped for TCRbeta analysis as frozen whole blood, isolated PBMCs, or DNA extracted from either sample type. The chain links TRBV11-3 with TRBJ2-1, and 8 junctional nucleotides match TRBD1. The source material was peripheral blood. This clonotype originated in a man aged 55 to 70 with acute or convalescent COVID-19. The CDR3 amino acid sequence is: CASSLYTGGVEQFF. The base sequence is TGTGCCAGCAGCTTATACACAGGGGGAGTTGAGCAGTTCTTC.